The 18 T cell receptor beta chains listed next were all sequenced from one sample in a study of T cell clonality in common variable immunodeficiency (dated by TCRdb to the mid-2010s). The method behind the library was the immunoSEQ multiplex PCR assay. The immuneACCESS repertoire file appears here via TCRdb, limited to in-frame rearrangements. These files lack a portion of the clones; in checked studies, under half of the deficit traces to unresolved V genes, and the cause of the others is not known. The table records around 57,000 clones for this sample, and not one of them appears only once. The ten largest clones take up roughly 3.5% of the sample. What was sequenced was peripheral blood mononuclear cells. The receptors were gathered from a person aged 18 to 75 in good health.

This clone was observed many times. The CDR3 end is not reached by the read, which stops 3 residues before it; the germline J gene fills it in. The chain recombines TRBV20-1 with TRBJ1-5; maybe TRBD1 (5 bases). The length of the CDR3 is 15 residues. Germline lookup yields CDR1 DFQATT and CDR2 SNEGSKA (reference sequence). The V end lost 1 base, the J end lost 6 bases, and 16 bases lay between the germline ends. The covered CDR3 bases are TGCAGTGCTAGAGGCGAGGGGCGAGTTCGTCAGCCC. Protein sequence: CSARGEGRVRQP. The whole CDR3 protein reads CSARGEGRVRQPQHF.

This clone was picked up many times. The read halts 3 residues ahead of the CDR3 end, with the missing end drawn from the germline J gene. V and J are TRBV10-3 and TRBJ2-3; 8 bases fit TRBD1. From germline, CDR1 is ENHRY and CDR2 SYGVKD. This CDR3 comprises 17 residues. The V gene end was trimmed by 0 bases and the J gene end by 0 bases; junction bases not matched to a gene: 5. The DNA read from the CDR3 is TGTGCCATCAGTGAGTCGCGGACAGGGTTAAGCACAGATACG. As protein: CAISESRTGLSTDT. The whole CDR3 region reads CAISESRTGLSTDTQYF.

This clone was observed many times. CDR3 DNA (partial): TGCAGCGTTCAGGTTCTAGCGGTAGCGTCCTACGAG. Protein product: CSVQVLAVASYE. The whole CDR3 reads CSVQVLAVASYEQYF. The V gene is TRBV29-1, the J gene TRBJ2-7, with 7 nucleotides matching TRBD2. The read terminates 3 residues before the CDR3 end, so the remaining end is supplied by the germline J gene. Looked up from germline, CDR1 is SQVTM and CDR2 is ANQGSEA. The CDR3 covers 15 residues. J lost 1 base, V lost 5 bases, and 11 bases had no gene match.

The sample holds many counts of this clone. The CDR3 is cut off 3 residues early in the read; its end comes from the germline J gene. V is TRBV30 and J is TRBJ1-5; maybe TRBD1 (6 bases). CDR1 GTSNPN and CDR2 SVGIG come from the germline V gene (reference sequence). V gave up 2 bases and J gave up 0 bases, with 11 bases separating them. The CDR3 loop spans 15 amino acids. Partial CDR3 DNA: TGTGCCTGGAGTAAGGGGGATTATAGCAATCAGCCC. The encoded protein is CAWSKGDYSNQP. The full CDR3 protein reads CAWSKGDYSNQPQHF.

This clone was detected ten times or more. The observed sequence ends 3 residues before the CDR3 terminus, with the missing tail filled in from the germline J gene. This sequence joins TRBV14 and TRBJ2-3; TRBD1 aligns across 11 bases. Looked up from germline, CDR1 is SGHDN and CDR2 is FVKESK. This CDR3 contains 20 residues. The V segment lost 3 bases and the J segment 1 base; nucleotides outside the gene matches: 15. The CDR3 DNA, read in part, is TGTGCCAGCAGCCATTACCTACCCGGGACAGGGGGATTTCGCACAGATACG. Its protein product is CASSHYLPGTGGFRTDT. The full CDR3 protein is CASSHYLPGTGGFRTDTQYF.

This clone was observed many times. The observed sequence ends 3 residues before the CDR3 terminus, with the missing tail filled in from the germline J gene. The chain employs TRBV7-8 and TRBJ2-7; 8 bases fit TRBD2. This CDR3 is built from 18 residues. V gave up 0 bases and J gave up 2 bases; unmatched junction bases: 12. In germline, CDR1 is SGHVS, CDR2 FQNEAQ. CDR3 residues: CASSLAGRVRRETYEQYF. The CDR3 DNA, read in part, is TGTGCCAGCAGCTTAGCCGGGAGGGTCAGGCGGGAGACCTACGAG.

This clone came up many times. The CDR3 end lies 3 residues beyond the end of the read and is filled in from the germline J gene. The genes are TRBV30 and TRBJ1-5; perhaps TRBD1 as D (5 bases). The CDR3 runs 13 residues. In germline, CDR1 is GTSNPN, CDR2 SVGIG (reference sequence). V was pared by 0 bases and J by 6 bases, with 9 bases between. The CDR3 is CAWSVQEGQPQHF. The sequenced part of the CDR3 DNA is TGTGCCTGGAGTGTACAGGAGGGTCAGCCC. Together with reference TRBV30 and TRBJ1-5, the CDR3 gives the full variable domain: SQTIHQWPATLVQPVGSPLSLECTVEGTSNPNLYWYRQAAGRGLQLLFYSVGIGQISSEVPQNLSASRPQDRQFILSSKKLLLSDSGFYLCAWSVQEGQPQHFGDGTRLSIL.

This clone was counted a few times. Coverage ceases 3 residues before the CDR3 finishes, and the germline J gene fills in the end. This chain connects TRBV5-1 to TRBJ2-3; TRBD2 agrees at 15 bases. This CDR3 comprises 17 residues. Germline V gives CDR1 SGHRS, CDR2 YFSETQ. Partial CDR3 DNA: TGCGCCAGCAGCTTGGCCGGGACTAGCGGGAGGTGGGAGACG. Its protein is CASSLAGTSGRWET. Given in full, the CDR3 is CASSLAGTSGRWETQYF.

This clone has a handful of counts. The sequenced fragment ends 3 residues before the CDR3 boundary, so the rest is inferred from the germline J gene. The V call is TRBV19, the J call TRBJ2-2, with 9 bases lining up with TRBD1. Germline V gene data show CDR1 as LNHDA and CDR2 as SQIVND (reference sequence). The CDR3 has 14 residues. V lost 3 bases and J lost 8; bases outside the gene matches: 4. The sequenced part of the CDR3 DNA is TGTGCCAGTAGTATCGGGGACAGGGTAGGGGAG. Protein: CASSIGDRVGE. The complete CDR3 reads CASSIGDRVGELFF. Complete variable domain (other parts from reference TRBV19 and TRBJ2-2): DGGITQSPKYLFRKEGQNVTLSCEQNLNHDAMYWYRQDPGQGLRLIYYSQIVNDFQKGDIAEGYSVSREKKESFPLTVTSAQKNPTAFYLCASSIGDRVGELFFGEGSRLTVL.

This clone has only a few counts. Read coverage stops 3 residues before the CDR3 terminus; the germline J gene supplies the remainder. This chain links TRBV2 with TRBJ1-1; 12 bases agree with TRBD1. This CDR3 region has 15 residues. CDR1 and CDR2 from the germline V gene are SNHLY and FYNNEI. Trimming at V came to 5 bases and at J to 5 bases, leaving 6 bases not matched to a gene. Partial CDR3 DNA: TGTGCCAGCAGTACTGAGGGACAGGGGGCAACTGAA. Protein sequence: CASSTEGQGATE. The whole CDR3 protein reads CASSTEGQGATEAFF. Variable domain in full (rest from reference TRBV2 and TRBJ1-1): EPEVTQTPSHQVTQMGQEVILRCVPISNHLYFYWYRQILGQKVEFLVSFYNNEISEKSEIFDDQFSVERPDGSNFTLKIRSTKLEDSAMYFCASSTEGQGATEAFFGQGTRLTVV.

A few counts support this clone. Read data end 3 residues before the CDR3 end; the end is taken from the germline J gene. V usage is TRBV19 and J usage is TRBJ2-3; 10 positions agree with TRBD1. CDR1 LNHDA and CDR2 SQIVND come from the germline V gene (reference sequence). The length of the CDR3 is 18 residues. CDR3 bases read: TGTGCCAGTAGTATTACATTGACAGGGGGCCTCAACAATCAGCCG. Residues: CASSITLTGGLNNQP. In full, the CDR3 reads CASSITLTGGLNNQPQYF.

The sample holds many counts of this clone. The CDR3 end is not reached by the read, which stops 3 residues before it; the germline J gene fills it in. This chain links TRBV5-1 with TRBJ1-4, with TRBD1 identical over 10 bases. Germline V gives CDR1 SGHRS, CDR2 YFSETQ. The CDR3 spans 16 residues. Unmatched junction bases numbered 7, after V lost 3 bases and J lost 5 bases. The sequenced CDR3 bases are TGCGCCAGCAGCTCCGGACAGGGGGAGGCAAATGAAAAA. Translation gives CASSSGQGEANEK. The CDR3 in its entirety is CASSSGQGEANEKLFF.

In this sample, this clone turned up a few times. The read stops 3 residues short of the end of the CDR3; the missing end is completed from the germline J gene. V and J are TRBV18 and TRBJ2-7; TRBD2 agrees at 8 bases. V lost 3 bases, J lost 2 bases, and 9 bases stayed unmatched. The CDR3 consists of 16 residues. Per germline, CDR1 KGHSH and CDR2 LQKENI. Here the CDR3 reads CASSPAGGLGTYEQYF. The part of the CDR3 DNA that was read is TGTGCCAGCTCACCGGCGGGAGGCCTTGGAACCTACGAG.

This clone was detected ten times or more. The CDR3 loop is CSATGLAGRNSYNEQFF. The covered CDR3 bases are TGCAGTGCTACCGGACTAGCGGGGAGAAACTCCTACAATGAG. The chain is built from TRBV20-1 and TRBJ2-1; 12 nucleotides match TRBD2. The DNA ends 3 residues before the CDR3 does, and the rest of the CDR3 is filled in from the germline J gene. This CDR3 comprises 17 residues. In germline, CDR1 is DFQATT, CDR2 SNEGSKA (reference sequence). Unmatched junction bases numbered 7, after V lost 4 bases and J lost 0 bases.

This clone was detected ten times or more. The read comes to an end 3 residues before the CDR3 does, leaving the germline J gene to fill in the end. The chain combines TRBV29-1 with TRBJ1-1, with 9 bases fitting TRBD1. The V segment lost 3 bases and the J segment 6 bases; nucleotides outside the gene matches: 5. This CDR3 spans 13 amino acids. Germline loops: CDR1 SQVTM, CDR2 ANQGSEA. CDR3 DNA (partial): TGCAGCGTTGATTCGACAGGGGGGGCTGAA. Encoded protein: CSVDSTGGAE. The whole CDR3 protein reads CSVDSTGGAEAFF. Full variable domain (missing parts from reference TRBV29-1 and TRBJ1-1): SAVISQKPSRDICQRGTSLTIQCQVDSQVTMMFWYRQQPGQSLTLIATANQGSEATYESGFVIDKFPISRPNLTFSTLTVSNMSPEDSSIYLCSVDSTGGAEAFFGQGTRLTVV.

Ten or more counts support this clone. The read ends 3 residues shy of where the CDR3 ends; the end is completed using the germline J gene. V and J are TRBV7-6 and TRBJ2-7, with 7 bases fitting TRBD1. The V gene end was trimmed by 3 bases and the J gene end by 3 bases; junction bases not matched to a gene: 8. Germline loops: CDR1 SGHVS, CDR2 FNYEAQ. This CDR3 has 15 residues. The CDR3 DNA, read in part, is TGTGCCAGCAGCTTTAGCACCCGACAGGGCTACGAG. This gives the protein CASSFSTRQGYE. From start to end, the CDR3 is CASSFSTRQGYEQYF.

This clone was observed many times. The missing CDR3 end, 3 residues past where the read stops, is filled in from the germline J gene. The V call is TRBV29-1, the J call TRBJ2-7; TRBD2 matches 7 bases. Germline V gene sequence: CDR1 SQVTM, CDR2 ANQGSEA. Trimming removed 7 bases from V and 4 bases from J; junction bases left unmatched: 7. CDR3 size: 12 residues. The part of the CDR3 DNA that was read is TGCAGCGCGATGGGCGGGAGTTACGAG. Protein: CSAMGGSYE. The entire CDR3 protein is CSAMGGSYEQYF.

This clone was seen more than once but under ten times. The read finishes 3 residues shy of the CDR3 end, and the germline J gene is used to complete it. The chain combines TRBV19 with TRBJ1-2; TRBD1 is a possible D gene (6 bases). Germline V gene lookup returns CDR1 LNHDA and CDR2 SQIVND (reference sequence). This CDR3 contains 11 residues. Trimming cost V 8 bases and J 5 bases, with 9 bases left between them. The part of the CDR3 DNA that was read is TGTGCCAGTTCACAGGGATATGGC. This codes for CASSQGYG. In full, the CDR3 reads CASSQGYGYTF.